These 29 T cell receptor beta chains were all obtained from the same sample, sequenced in a study of T cell repertoires in cytomegalovirus infection. TCRdb called the reads again in MiXCR, with one record for every CDR3 protein. The table records approximately 1,000,000 distinct CDR3 sequences, approximately 31% of them present only once. Their specific antigens are unknown. The sequenced sample was cultured CD8+ T cells from PBMCs, obtained from culture after CMV antigen stimulation. Receptors originate from a human donor in good health (CMV status not recorded). Some clones in this sample may be carry-over from other donors' samples.

The V and J genes are TRBV5-4 and TRBJ2-3; D is tentatively TRBD1 or TRBD2 (5 bases each). Germline V gives CDR1 SGHNT, CDR2 YYREEE (reference sequence). The CDR3 covers 18 residues. V gave up 1 base and J gave up 1 base, with 19 bases separating them. The chain's CDR3 is CASSLTLLLTGRTDTQYF. CDR3 sequence (DNA): TGTGCCAGCAGCTTGACCTTACTCTTAACGGGGCGCACAGATACGCAGTATTTT.

The rearrangement links TRBV6-2 or TRBV6-3 to TRBJ1-6; weak D call: TRBD1 (6 bases). The CDR3 contains 14 residues. Germline V gene data show CDR1 as MNHEY and CDR2 as SVGEGT. V lost 2 bases and J lost 11, with 13 bases in between. The CDR3 sequence is CASSYTGAPAPLHF. In nucleotides, the CDR3 is TGTGCCAGCAGTTACACGGGGGCGCCGGCACCCCTCCACTTT.

Only a few counts were recorded for this clonotype. The rearrangement joins TRBV29-1 to TRBJ2-3; 7 bases fit TRBD1. The J segment lost 2 bases and the V segment lost 5 bases, leaving 10 bases of the junction unmatched. The CDR3 covers 15 residues. CDR1 is SQVTM and CDR2 is ANQGSEA in the germline V gene. CDR3 nucleotide sequence: TGCAGCGTTACACCGGGACAGAGCAACACAGATACGCAGTATTTT. It encodes CSVTPGQSNTDTQYF.

The chain recombines TRBV6-8 with TRBJ2-2, with TRBD2 identical over 8 bases. This CDR3 is 15 amino acids long. The J segment lost 7 bases and the V segment lost 3 bases, leaving 7 bases of the junction unmatched. Germline V CDR1 and CDR2: MNHGY, SAAAGT. The DNA for the CDR3 is TGTGCCAGCAGTTATGGCGGGGGGCTCATCGGGGAGCTGTTTTTT. This encodes CASSYGGGLIGELFF.

The chain links TRBV23-1 to TRBJ1-2, with D hard to call. TRBV23-1 carries the ORF label, with uncertain function. V lost 8 bases and J lost 6, with 10 bases in between. CDR3 size: 11 residues. CDR3 in DNA: TGCGCCAGCGTAAACTTCGATGGCTACACCTTC. Its protein product is CASVNFDGYTF.

The chain joins TRBV12-5 to TRBJ2-2; D is unresolved. Germline values: CDR1 LGHNT, CDR2 FRNRAP. CDR3 length: 16 amino acids. The V gene lost 3 bases and the J gene lost 0 bases, with 11 bases spanning the gap. Here the CDR3 reads CASGFTHHANTGELFF. CDR3 bases: TGTGCTAGTGGTTTCACACACCACGCGAACACCGGGGAGCTGTTTTTT.

This clonotype was seen a few times. CDR3 sequence reads: CASSSGYFSYGYTF. In DNA, the CDR3 is TGTGCCAGCAGTTCAGGGTATTTTAGCTATGGCTACACCTTC. The rearrangement joins TRBV2 to TRBJ1-2, with D maybe TRBD1 (5 bases). The V and J ends lost 5 bases and 4 bases respectively, with 14 bases between them. The CDR3 is 14 amino acids. Germline-derived CDR1 and CDR2 are SNHLY and FYNNEI.

The gene calls are TRBV7-9 and TRBJ2-1, with 10 nucleotides matching TRBD2. Trimming removed 1 base from V and 5 bases from J; junction bases left unmatched: 8. Germline lookup yields CDR1 SEHNR and CDR2 FQNEAQ (reference sequence). The CDR3 extends over 17 amino acids. In DNA, the CDR3 is TGTGCCAGCAGCTTAGAAAGCGGGGGGGGCCTGCACAATGAGCAGTTCTTC. Protein product: CASSLESGGGLHNEQFF.

The chain joins TRBV27 to TRBJ2-1, with D possibly TRBD2 on 7 matching bases. This CDR3 has 16 residues. Trimming took 6 bases from V and 5 from J, leaving 20 bases between them. Germline V gene sequence: CDR1 MNHEY, CDR2 SMNVEV (reference sequence). The CDR3 sequence is CASRIMGGLHNNEQFF. As DNA, the CDR3 is TGTGCCAGCAGGATTATGGGGGGGCTTCATAACAATGAGCAGTTCTTC.

The rearrangement joins TRBV7-9 to TRBJ2-3; TRBD2 agrees at 10 bases. With V trimmed by 1 base and J by 2 bases, 6 bases remained unmatched. The germline gives CDR1 SEHNR, CDR2 FQNEAQ (reference sequence). The CDR3 extends over 17 amino acids. CDR3 in amino acids: CASSLDSGGTYTDTQYF. DNA of the CDR3: TGTGCCAGCAGCTTAGATAGCGGGGGGACATACACAGATACGCAGTATTTT.

A word on this clonotype: This may be a read error: a much more frequent sequence differs by one nucleotide. The chain links TRBV7-6 to TRBJ2-2; tentative D call: TRBD2 (5 bases). This CDR3 is 16 amino acids long. CDR1 is SGHVS and CDR2 is FNYEAQ in the germline V gene. CDR3: CASSPIRVTNTGVLFF. The DNA of the CDR3 is TGTGCCAGCAGCCCTATCCGCGTAACGAACACCGGGGTGCTGTTTTTT.

For this clonotype: The junction departs from germline at one end; a sequencing error may be responsible. The CDR3 nucleotides read TGTGCCAGCAACCACCAACTAGCGGGGGGGCAGGAATTT. Protein product: CASNHQLAGGQEF. The chain is built from TRBV6-2 or TRBV6-3 and TRBJ2-3, with 13 bases matching TRBD2. The CDR3 runs 13 residues. The V gene's germline CDR1 is MNHEY and CDR2 SVGEGT.

This clonotype appeared many times. The chain has TRBV7-2 and TRBJ2-7, with D maybe TRBD1 (6 bases). Trimming cost V 5 bases and J 4 bases, with 21 bases left between them. Germline V CDR1 and CDR2: SGHTA, FQGNSA. CDR3 size: 16 residues. CDR3 nucleotide sequence: TGTGCCAGCAGCGTTGATCCCCGGGACAACTTATACGAGCAGTACTTC. This codes for CASSVDPRDNLYEQYF.

Comments on this clonotype: The germline gene is not matched at one end of the junction; a read error may be the cause. The rearrangement links TRBV28 to TRBJ2-1, with TRBD2 matching over 10 bases. In germline, CDR1 is MDHEN, CDR2 SYDVKM. CDR3 length: 15 residues. CDR3 coding DNA: TGTGTCAGCAGTTTAAGGAGCGGGGGGGCGAATGAGCAGTTCTTC. This translates into CVSSLRSGGANEQFF.

CDR3 amino acids: CASSFNPSTGDTDTQYF. DNA for the CDR3: TGTGCCAGCAGCTTCAACCCGTCGACAGGGGACACAGATACGCAGTATTTT. The chain joins TRBV11-2 to TRBJ2-3, with TRBD1 identical over 8 bases. The V gene end was trimmed by 3 bases and the J gene end by 2 bases; junction bases not matched to a gene: 10. The CDR3 loop spans 17 amino acids. Germline CDR1 reads SGHAT; CDR2 reads FQNNGV.

The V and J genes are TRBV20-1 and TRBJ2-1; 10 nucleotides align to TRBD1. The CDR3 totals 16 residues. V shed 2 bases, J shed 2 bases, and the junction held 6 bases outside the gene matches. Germline V lookup: CDR1 DFQATT, CDR2 SNEGSKA (reference sequence). In DNA, the CDR3 is TGCAGTGCTAGATCGCCCGGGACAGGGGCCTACAATGAGCAGTTCTTC. Translated: CSARSPGTGAYNEQFF.

This clonotype has a handful of counts. V gene TRBV5-1 combines with J gene TRBJ2-1; D is perhaps TRBD1 (5 bases). CDR3 length equals 15 residues. The germline V and J ends were trimmed by 1 base and 3 bases, with 11 bases remaining between them. Germline lookup yields CDR1 SGHRS and CDR2 YFSETQ. The CDR3 spells CASSLKGVNYNEQFF. The CDR3, as DNA: TGCGCCAGCAGCTTGAAAGGGGTTAACTACAATGAGCAGTTCTTC.

This clonotype was counted between two and nine times. The chain uses TRBV5-6 and TRBJ1-2, with D maybe TRBD1 (6 bases). Germline V CDR1 and CDR2: SGHDT, YYEEEE. The CDR3 length is 15 residues. V dropped 4 bases and J dropped 4 bases, with 17 bases sitting between them. CDR3 DNA: TGTGCCAGCAGCCAAATTCAACAGGGTCCCTATGGCTACACCTTC. Protein sequence: CASSQIQQGPYGYTF.

This chain joins TRBV24-1 and TRBJ2-5; D gene ambiguous. The CDR3 is made up of 13 amino acids. Trimming removed 3 bases at V and 2 bases at J, with 6 bases between. From germline, CDR1 is KGHDR and CDR2 SFDVKD. CDR3 in amino acids: CATSDSSQETQYF. As DNA, the CDR3 is TGTGCCACCAGTGATAGCAGTCAAGAGACCCAGTACTTC.

This clonotype was recorded a few times. This chain connects TRBV4-3 to TRBJ1-2; D remains ambiguous. The CDR3 spans 15 residues. V was clipped by 0 bases and J by 2 bases, with 10 bases between them. The V gene's germline CDR1 is LGHNA and CDR2 YSLEER. Here the CDR3 DNA reads TGCGCCAGCAGCCAAGATAGAGGCAGGAACTATGGCTACACCTTC. It specifies CASSQDRGRNYGYTF.

The chain combines TRBV6-1 with TRBJ2-7; D is perhaps TRBD2 (6 bases). V was clipped by 6 bases and J by 3 bases, with 18 bases between them. The CDR3 is 15 residues long. Germline-derived CDR1 and CDR2 are MNHNS and SASEGT. Here the CDR3 reads CASRLEGREFYEQYF. CDR3 in DNA: TGTGCCAGCAGGCTGGAGGGACGGGAGTTCTACGAGCAGTACTTC.

This clonotype was seen a handful of times. The rearrangement uses TRBV23-1 and TRBJ2-7; no firm D call. TRBV23-1 carries the ORF label, with uncertain function. V shed 4 bases and J shed 3 bases, with 4 bases lying between them. CDR3 length equals 11 residues. In nucleotides, the CDR3 is TGCGCCAGCAGTCGACGCTACGAGCAGTACGTC. Translation: CASSRRYEQYV.

This clonotype has ten or more counts. The rearrangement uses TRBV7-8 and TRBJ2-1, with 10 bases that match TRBD2. This CDR3 comprises 16 residues. Unmatched junction bases numbered 7, after V lost 5 bases and J lost 3 bases. Per germline, CDR1 SGHVS and CDR2 FQNEAQ. CDR3 bases: TGTGCCAGCAGCCCCAGGACTAGCGGCTTCTACAATGAGCAGTTCTTC. Translated: CASSPRTSGFYNEQFF.

The rearrangement uses TRBV12-3 or TRBV12-4 and TRBJ2-7; D tentatively fits TRBD1 or TRBD2 (7 bases each). This CDR3 has 15 amino acids. V lost 6 bases, J lost 5 bases, and 20 bases lay in between. CDR3: CASSPRNRGGNEQYF. CDR3 in DNA: TGTGCCAGCAGCCCGCGGAACAGGGGAGGGAACGAGCAGTACTTC.

The chain has TRBV19 and TRBJ1-2; D unresolved. V lost 5 bases to trimming and J lost 0 bases, with 7 bases between them. The germline V gene encodes CDR1 LNHDA and CDR2 SQIVND (reference sequence). The CDR3 totals 13 residues. The CDR3 DNA sequence: TGTGCCAGTAGTCCAGAAACTAACTATGGCTACACCTTC. It translates to CASSPETNYGYTF.

The chain has TRBV12-3 or TRBV12-4 and TRBJ1-2; 7 bases match TRBD1. V lost 6 bases to trimming and J lost 8 bases; unmatched junction nucleotides: 9. The CDR3 is 13 residues long. The CDR3 reads CASSLAMGQGYTF. In DNA, the CDR3 is TGTGCCAGCAGCCTCGCCATGGGACAGGGCTACACCTTC.

This clonotype was observed many times. This chain uses TRBV7-6 with TRBJ2-3; D gene ambiguous. The CDR3 consists of 17 residues. Germline lookup yields CDR1 SGHVS and CDR2 FNYEAQ. The V end was cut by 2 bases, the J end by 0 bases, with 15 bases between. CDR3: CASSLRSTNPSTDTQYF. CDR3 in DNA: TGTGCCAGCAGCTTACGGTCTACGAACCCTAGCACAGATACGCAGTATTTT.

This clonotype occurred a few times. This chain joins TRBV5-1 and TRBJ2-7, with 11 bases identical to TRBD1. The CDR3 runs 16 residues. V gave up 2 bases and J gave up 3 bases; unmatched junction bases: 7. The germline CDR1 and CDR2 sequences are SGHRS and YFSETQ. The CDR3 sequence: CASSLTGTGGVYEQYF. DNA of the CDR3: TGCGCCAGCAGCTTAACCGGGACAGGGGGGGTCTACGAGCAGTACTTC.

Notes on this clonotype: A much larger clonotype is one base distant, so this may be a read error. The chain employs TRBV12-5 and TRBJ1-1; 9 bases match TRBD1. Germline CDR1 reads LGHNT; CDR2 reads FRNRAP. This CDR3 spans 16 amino acids. Germline trimming cut 3 bases from V and 3 bases from J; bases unmatched to any gene: 8. The CDR3: CASGFTGGVVDTEAFF. The CDR3 nucleotides read TGTGCTAGTGGTTTCACAGGGGGCGTGGTGGACACTGAAGCTTTCTTT.